This T cell receptor beta chain appears in the sequencing data of a study of radiotherapy plus CTLA-4 blockade in lung cancer. Study results and caveats: Best predicting response, reportedly, were early blood T cell clone dynamics, with interferon-beta. Researchers report tumor-derived TCR clones expanding in blood after radiotherapy plus ipilimumab.

Measured with immunoSEQ multiplex PCR; TCRdb has only the in-frame clones, and not every one. In the table there are more than 90,000 clones, about 91% of which are singletons. The CDR3 is made up of 10 amino acids. The V and J ends lost 8 bases and 8 bases respectively, with 7 bases between them. Looked up from germline, CDR1 is MNHNS and CDR2 is SASEGT. Focal radiation and CTLA-4 blockade (ipilimumab) were tested in chemo-refractory metastatic non-small-cell lung cancer patients. As regards this clone: Antigen specificity is unknown.

This chain links TRBV6-1 with TRBJ1-3, with unresolved D. The source was peripheral blood, collected from a patient treated with radiotherapy plus ipilimumab. This clonotype originated in a human donor with non-small cell lung cancer that progressed on radiotherapy plus ipilimumab. The CDR3: CASQRDTIYF. The CDR3 bases are TGTGCCAGCCAACGGGACACCATATATTTT.